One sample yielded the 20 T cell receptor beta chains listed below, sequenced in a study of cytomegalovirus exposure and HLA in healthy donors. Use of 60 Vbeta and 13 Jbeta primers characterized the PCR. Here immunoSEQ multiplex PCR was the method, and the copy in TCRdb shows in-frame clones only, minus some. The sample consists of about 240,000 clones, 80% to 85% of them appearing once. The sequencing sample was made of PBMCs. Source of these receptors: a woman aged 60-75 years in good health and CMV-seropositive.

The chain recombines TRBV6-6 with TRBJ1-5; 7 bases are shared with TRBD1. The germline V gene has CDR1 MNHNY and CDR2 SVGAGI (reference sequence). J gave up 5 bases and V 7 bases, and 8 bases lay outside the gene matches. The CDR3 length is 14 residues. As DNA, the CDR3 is TGTGCCAGCACTAGACCTGGGACAGATCAGCCCCAGCATTTT. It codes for CASTRPGTDQPQHF.

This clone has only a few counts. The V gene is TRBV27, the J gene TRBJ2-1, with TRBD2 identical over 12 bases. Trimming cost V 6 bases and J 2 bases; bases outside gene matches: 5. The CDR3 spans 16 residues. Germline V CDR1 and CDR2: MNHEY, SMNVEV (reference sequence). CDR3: CASRRGTSGPYNEQFF. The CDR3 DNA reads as TGTGCCAGCAGACGCGGGACTAGCGGGCCCTACAATGAGCAGTTCTTC.

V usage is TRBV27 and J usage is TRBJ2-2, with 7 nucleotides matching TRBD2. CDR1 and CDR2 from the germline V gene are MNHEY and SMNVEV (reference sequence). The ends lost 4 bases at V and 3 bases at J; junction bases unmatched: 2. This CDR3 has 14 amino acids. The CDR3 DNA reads TGTGCCAGCAGTTCTAGCGGAGACACCGGGGAGCTGTTTTTT. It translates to CASSSSGDTGELFF.

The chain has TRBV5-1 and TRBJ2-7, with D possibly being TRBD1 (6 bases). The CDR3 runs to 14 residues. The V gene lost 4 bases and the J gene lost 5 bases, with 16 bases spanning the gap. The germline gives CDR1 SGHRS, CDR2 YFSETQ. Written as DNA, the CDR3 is TGCGCCAGCAGCCAATACGGGACACTTGACGAGCAGTACTTC. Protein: CASSQYGTLDEQYF.

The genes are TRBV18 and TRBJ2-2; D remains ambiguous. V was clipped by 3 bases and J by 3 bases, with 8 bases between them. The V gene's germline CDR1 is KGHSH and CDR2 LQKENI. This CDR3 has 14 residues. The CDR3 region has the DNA TGTGCCAGCTCACCTGCTAGGTACACCGGGGAGCTGTTTTTT. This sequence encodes CASSPARYTGELFF.

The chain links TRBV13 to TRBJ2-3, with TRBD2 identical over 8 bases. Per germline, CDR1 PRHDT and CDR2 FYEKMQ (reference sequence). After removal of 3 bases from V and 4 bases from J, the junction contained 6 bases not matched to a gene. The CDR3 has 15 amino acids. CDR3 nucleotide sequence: TGTGCCAGCAGCTTTTACGGGAGGGGAGCAGATACGCAGTATTTT. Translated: CASSFYGRGADTQYF. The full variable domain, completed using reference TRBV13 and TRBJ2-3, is AAGVIQSPRHLIKEKRETATLKCYPIPRHDTVYWYQQGPGQDPQFLISFYEKMQSDKGSIPDRFSAQQFSDYHSELNMSSLELGDSALYFCASSFYGRGADTQYFGPGTRLTVL.

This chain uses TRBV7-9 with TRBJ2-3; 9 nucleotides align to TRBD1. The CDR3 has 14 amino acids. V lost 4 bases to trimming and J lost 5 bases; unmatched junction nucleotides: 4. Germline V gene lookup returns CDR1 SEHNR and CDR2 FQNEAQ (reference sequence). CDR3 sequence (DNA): TGTGCCAGCAGCTCACAGGGGGCGCAAGATACGCAGTATTTT. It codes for CASSSQGAQDTQYF.

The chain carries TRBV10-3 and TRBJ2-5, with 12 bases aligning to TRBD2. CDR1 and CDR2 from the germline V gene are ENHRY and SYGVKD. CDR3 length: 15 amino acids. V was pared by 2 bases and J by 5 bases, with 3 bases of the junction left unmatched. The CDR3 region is CAISEGLAGRETQYF. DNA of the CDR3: TGTGCCATCAGTGAGGGACTAGCGGGAAGGGAGACCCAGTACTTC.

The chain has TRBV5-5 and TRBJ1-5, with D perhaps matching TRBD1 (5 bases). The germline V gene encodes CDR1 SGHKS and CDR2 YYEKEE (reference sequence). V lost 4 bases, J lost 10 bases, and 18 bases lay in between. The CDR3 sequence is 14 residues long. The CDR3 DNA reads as TGTGCCAGCAGCGCTGGATCCTGGGGCGAACCCCAGCATTTT. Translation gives CASSAGSWGEPQHF.

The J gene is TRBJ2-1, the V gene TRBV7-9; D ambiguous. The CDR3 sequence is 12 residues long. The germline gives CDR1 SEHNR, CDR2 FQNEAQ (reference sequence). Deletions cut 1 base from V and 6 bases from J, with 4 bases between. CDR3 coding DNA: TGTGCCAGCAGCTTAGGAGTCAATGAGCAGTTCTTC. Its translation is CASSLGVNEQFF.

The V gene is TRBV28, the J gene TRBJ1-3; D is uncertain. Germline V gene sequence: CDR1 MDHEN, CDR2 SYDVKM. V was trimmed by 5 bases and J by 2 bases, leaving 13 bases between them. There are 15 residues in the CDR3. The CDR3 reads CASSPSGQAGNTIYF. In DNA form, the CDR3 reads TGTGCCAGCAGTCCGAGTGGGCAGGCTGGAAACACCATATATTTT.

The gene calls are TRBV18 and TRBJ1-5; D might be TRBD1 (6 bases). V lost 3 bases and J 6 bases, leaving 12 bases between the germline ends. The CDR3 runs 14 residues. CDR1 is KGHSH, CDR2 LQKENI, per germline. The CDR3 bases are TGTGCCAGCTCACCTGGGGGCGGGGGTCAGCCCCAGCATTTT. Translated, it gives CASSPGGGGQPQHF. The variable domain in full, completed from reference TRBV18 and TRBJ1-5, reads NAGVMQNPRHLVRRRGQEARLRCSPMKGHSHVYWYRQLPEEGLKFMVYLQKENIIDESGMPKERFSAEFPKEGPSILRIQQVVRGDSAAYFCASSPGGGGQPQHFGDGTRLSIL.

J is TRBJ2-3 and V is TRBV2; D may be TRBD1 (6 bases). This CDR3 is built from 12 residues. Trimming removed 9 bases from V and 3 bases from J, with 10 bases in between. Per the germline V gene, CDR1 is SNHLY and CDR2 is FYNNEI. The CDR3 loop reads CARQGNTDTQYF. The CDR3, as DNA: TGTGCCAGACAGGGTAATACAGATACGCAGTATTTT.

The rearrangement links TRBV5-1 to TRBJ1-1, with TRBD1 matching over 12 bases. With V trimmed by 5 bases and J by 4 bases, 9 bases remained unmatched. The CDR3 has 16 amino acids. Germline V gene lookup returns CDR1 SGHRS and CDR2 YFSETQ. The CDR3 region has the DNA TGCGCCAGCAGTTCCGGGACAGGGGGCGCGGGCACTGAAGCTTTCTTT. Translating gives CASSSGTGGAGTEAFF.

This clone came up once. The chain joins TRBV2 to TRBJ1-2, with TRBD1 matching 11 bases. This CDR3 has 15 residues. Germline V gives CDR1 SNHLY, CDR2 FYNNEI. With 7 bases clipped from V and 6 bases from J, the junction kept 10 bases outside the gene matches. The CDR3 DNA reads TGTGCCAGCACGAAGGGGACAGGGGGAGGTCATGGCTACACCTTC. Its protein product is CASTKGTGGGHGYTF.

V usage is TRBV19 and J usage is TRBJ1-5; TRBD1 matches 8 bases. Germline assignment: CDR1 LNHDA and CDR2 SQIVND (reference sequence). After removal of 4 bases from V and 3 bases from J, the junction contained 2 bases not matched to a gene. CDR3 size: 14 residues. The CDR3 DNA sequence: TGTGCCAGTAGTAGGACAGGGAACAATCAGCCCCAGCATTTT. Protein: CASSRTGNNQPQHF.

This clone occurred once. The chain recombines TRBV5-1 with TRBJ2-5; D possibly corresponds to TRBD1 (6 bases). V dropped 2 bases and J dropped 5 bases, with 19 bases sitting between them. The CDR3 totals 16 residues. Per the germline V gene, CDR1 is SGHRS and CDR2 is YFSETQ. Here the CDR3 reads CASSFLSQGRFETQYF. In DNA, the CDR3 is TGCGCCAGCAGCTTTTTATCTCAGGGGCGGTTTGAGACCCAGTACTTC.

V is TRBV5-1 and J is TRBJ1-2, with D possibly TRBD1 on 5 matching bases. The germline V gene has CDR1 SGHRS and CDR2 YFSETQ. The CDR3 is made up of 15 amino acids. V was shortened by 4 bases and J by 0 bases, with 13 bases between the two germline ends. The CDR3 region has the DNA TGCGCCAGCAGCCCGACAGAACCGTCTAACTATGGCTACACCTTC. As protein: CASSPTEPSNYGYTF.

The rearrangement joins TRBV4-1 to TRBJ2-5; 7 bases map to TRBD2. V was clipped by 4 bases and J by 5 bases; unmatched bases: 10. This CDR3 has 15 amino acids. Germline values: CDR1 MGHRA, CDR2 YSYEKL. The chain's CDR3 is CASSRTGTTVETQYF. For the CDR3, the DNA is TGCGCCAGCAGCCGAACCGGGACTACCGTGGAGACCCAGTACTTC.

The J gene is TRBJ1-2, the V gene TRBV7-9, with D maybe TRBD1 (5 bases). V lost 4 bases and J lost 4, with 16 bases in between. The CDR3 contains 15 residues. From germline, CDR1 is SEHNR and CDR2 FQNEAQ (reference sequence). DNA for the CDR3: TGTGCCAGCAGCTCACAAGACAGACCCTTCTATGGCTACACCTTC. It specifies CASSSQDRPFYGYTF.